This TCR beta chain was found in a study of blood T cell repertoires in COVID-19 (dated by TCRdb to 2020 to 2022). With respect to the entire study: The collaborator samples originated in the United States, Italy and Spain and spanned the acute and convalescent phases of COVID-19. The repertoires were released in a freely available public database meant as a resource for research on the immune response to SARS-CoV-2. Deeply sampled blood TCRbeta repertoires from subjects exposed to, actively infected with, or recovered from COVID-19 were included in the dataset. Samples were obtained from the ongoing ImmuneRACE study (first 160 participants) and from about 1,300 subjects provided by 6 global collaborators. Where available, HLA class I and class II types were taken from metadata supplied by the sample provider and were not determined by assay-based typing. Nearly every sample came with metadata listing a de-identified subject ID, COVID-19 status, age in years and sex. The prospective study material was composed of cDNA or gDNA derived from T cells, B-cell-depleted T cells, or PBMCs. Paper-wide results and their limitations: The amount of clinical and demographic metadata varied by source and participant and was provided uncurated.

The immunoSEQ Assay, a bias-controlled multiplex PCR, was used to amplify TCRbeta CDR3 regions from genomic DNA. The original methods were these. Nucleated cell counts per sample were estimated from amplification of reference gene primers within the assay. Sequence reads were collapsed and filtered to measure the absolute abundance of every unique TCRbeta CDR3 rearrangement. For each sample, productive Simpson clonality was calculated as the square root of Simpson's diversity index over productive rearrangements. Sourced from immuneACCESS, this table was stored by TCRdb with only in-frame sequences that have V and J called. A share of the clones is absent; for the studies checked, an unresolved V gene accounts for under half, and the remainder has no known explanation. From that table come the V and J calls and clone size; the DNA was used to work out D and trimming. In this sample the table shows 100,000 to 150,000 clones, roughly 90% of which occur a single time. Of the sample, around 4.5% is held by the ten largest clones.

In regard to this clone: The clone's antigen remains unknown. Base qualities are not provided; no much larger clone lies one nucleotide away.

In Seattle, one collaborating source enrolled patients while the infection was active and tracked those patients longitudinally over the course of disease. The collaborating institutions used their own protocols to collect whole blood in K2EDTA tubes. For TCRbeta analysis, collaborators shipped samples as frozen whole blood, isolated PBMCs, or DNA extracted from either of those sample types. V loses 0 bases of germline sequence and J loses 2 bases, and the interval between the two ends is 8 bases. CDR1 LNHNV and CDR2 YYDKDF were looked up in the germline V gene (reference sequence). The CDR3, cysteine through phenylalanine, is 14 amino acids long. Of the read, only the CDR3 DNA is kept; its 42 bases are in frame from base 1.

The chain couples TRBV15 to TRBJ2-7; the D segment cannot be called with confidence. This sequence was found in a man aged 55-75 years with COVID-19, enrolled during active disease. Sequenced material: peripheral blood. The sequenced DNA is TGTGCCACCAGCAGAGATCTACAGACCTACGAGCAGTACTTC. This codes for CATSRDLQTYEQYF.